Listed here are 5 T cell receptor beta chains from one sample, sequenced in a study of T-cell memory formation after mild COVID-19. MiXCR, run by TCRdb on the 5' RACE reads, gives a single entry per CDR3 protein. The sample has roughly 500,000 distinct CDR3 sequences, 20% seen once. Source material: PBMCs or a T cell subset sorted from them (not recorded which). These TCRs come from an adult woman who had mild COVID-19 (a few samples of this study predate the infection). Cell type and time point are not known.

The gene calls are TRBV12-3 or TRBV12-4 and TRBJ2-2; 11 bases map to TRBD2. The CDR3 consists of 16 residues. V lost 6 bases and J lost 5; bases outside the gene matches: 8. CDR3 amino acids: CASSHGLAGGTGELFF. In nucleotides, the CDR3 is TGTGCCAGCAGCCACGGACTAGCGGGTGGGACCGGGGAGCTGTTTTTT.

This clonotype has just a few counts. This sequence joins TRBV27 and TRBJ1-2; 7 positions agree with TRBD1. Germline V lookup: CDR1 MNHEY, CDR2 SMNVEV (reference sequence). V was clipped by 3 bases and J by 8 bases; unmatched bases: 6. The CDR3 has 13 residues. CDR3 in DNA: TGTGCCAGCAGTTTCCGAAGGGGGCTGGGCTACACCTTC. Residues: CASSFRRGLGYTF.

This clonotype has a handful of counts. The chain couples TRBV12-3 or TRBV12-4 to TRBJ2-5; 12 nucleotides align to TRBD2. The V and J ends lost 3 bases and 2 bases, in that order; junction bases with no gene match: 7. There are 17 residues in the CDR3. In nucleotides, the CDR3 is TGTGCCAGCAGTTTCCGGTCTAGCGGGAGGGTTCAAGAGACCCAGTACTTC. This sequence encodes CASSFRSSGRVQETQYF.

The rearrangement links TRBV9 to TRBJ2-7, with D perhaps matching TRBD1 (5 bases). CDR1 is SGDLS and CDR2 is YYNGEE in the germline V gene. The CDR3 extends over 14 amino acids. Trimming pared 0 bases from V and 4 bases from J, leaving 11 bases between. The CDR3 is CASSVGGRSYEQYF. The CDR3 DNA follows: TGTGCCAGCAGCGTAGGGGGCAGGTCGTACGAGCAGTACTTC.

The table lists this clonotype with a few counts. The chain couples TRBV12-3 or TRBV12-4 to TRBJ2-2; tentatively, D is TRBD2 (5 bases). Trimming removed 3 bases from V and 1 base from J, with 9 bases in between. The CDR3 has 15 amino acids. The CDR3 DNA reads TGTGCCAGCAGTTTTCTAGCTTGGAACACCGGGGAGCTGTTTTTT. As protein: CASSFLAWNTGELFF.